The 12 T cell receptor beta chains below come from one sample, sequenced in a study of cytomegalovirus exposure and HLA in healthy donors. Primers: 60 Vbeta forward and 13 Jbeta reverse. The repertoire was sequenced with immunoSEQ multiplex PCR; TCRdb's copy has only in-frame clones and lacks some. The repertoire holds 200,000 to 300,000 clones, with around 80% as singletons. Source material: PBMCs. The receptors shown here come from a woman in her forties in good health and CMV-seropositive.

The J gene is TRBJ1-6, the V gene TRBV30, with D possibly matching TRBD1 (6 bases). This CDR3 spans 12 amino acids. Germline CDR1 is GTSNPN and CDR2 is SVGIG (reference sequence). The ends were cut back, 3 bases at V and 9 bases at J, with 9 bases in the middle. The CDR3 reads CAWRGQRSPLHF. The CDR3 region has the DNA TGTGCCTGGAGAGGACAGCGTTCACCCCTCCACTTT.

The chain is built from TRBV2 and TRBJ1-5; tentatively, D is TRBD1 (6 bases). The ends were cut back, 7 bases at V and 6 bases at J, with 10 bases in the middle. This CDR3 contains 12 residues. Per the germline V gene, CDR1 is SNHLY and CDR2 is FYNNEI. The CDR3 spells CASTDSIQPQHF. The CDR3 region has the DNA TGTGCCAGCACGGACAGTATTCAGCCCCAGCATTTT.

The CDR3: CASSESSVRNTEAFF. As DNA, the CDR3 is TGTGCCAGCAGTGAATCGTCGGTGCGGAACACTGAAGCTTTCTTT. The V call is TRBV25-1, the J call TRBJ1-1; D ambiguous. V lost 1 base, J lost 1 base, and 10 bases lay in between. This CDR3 region has 15 residues. Germline assignment: CDR1 MGHDK and CDR2 SYGVNS. Full variable domain (rest looked up from reference TRBV25-1 and TRBJ1-1): EADIYQTPRYLVIGTGKKITLECSQTMGHDKMYWYQQDPGMELHLIHYSYGVNSTEKGDLSSESTVSRIRTEHFPLTLESARPSHTSQYLCASSESSVRNTEAFFGQGTRLTVV.

The gene calls are TRBV6-5 and TRBJ2-2; 9 bases fit TRBD1. V lost 5 bases, J lost 6 bases, and 7 bases stayed unmatched. Germline CDR1 MNHEY, CDR2 SVGAGI. The CDR3 extends over 15 amino acids. The CDR3 DNA reads TGTGCCAGCAGTACCGGGACAGGGCATTCCGGGGAGCTGTTTTTT. Translating it yields CASSTGTGHSGELFF.

This sequence joins TRBV7-9 and TRBJ2-2; D possibly corresponds to TRBD2 (6 bases). Germline values: CDR1 SEHNR, CDR2 FQNEAQ (reference sequence). This CDR3 spans 15 amino acids. The ends were cut back, 6 bases at V and 1 base at J, with 12 bases in the middle. The CDR3 coding sequence is TGTGCCAGCAGTTCGGGGGACCTGAACACCGGGGAGCTGTTTTTT. It is translated as CASSSGDLNTGELFF.

The genes are TRBV11-1 and TRBJ2-7; maybe TRBD2 (5 bases). Germline loops: CDR1 SGHAT, CDR2 FQDESV (reference sequence). The germline V and J ends were trimmed by 6 bases and 6 bases, with 21 bases remaining between them. The CDR3 runs 15 residues. The CDR3 nucleotides are TGTGCCAGCAGTCGACCGGCTAGTAAACTAGGCGAGCAGTACTTC. Translating gives CASSRPASKLGEQYF.

The chain joins TRBV7-9 to TRBJ1-1, with unresolved D. Germline V gene sequence: CDR1 SEHNR, CDR2 FQNEAQ (reference sequence). This CDR3 region has 15 residues. V was trimmed by 4 bases and J by 0 bases, leaving 12 bases between them. In DNA form, the CDR3 reads TGTGCCAGCAGCTACGCGACAACCATGAACACTGAAGCTTTCTTT. Its protein product is CASSYATTMNTEAFF.

On this clone itself: Additional DNA sequences in this sample encode the identical CDR3. V is TRBV18 and J is TRBJ2-1; 9 bases fit TRBD1. The V segment lost 6 bases and the J segment 2 bases; nucleotides outside the gene matches: 5. The germline CDR1 and CDR2 sequences are KGHSH and LQKENI. The CDR3 extends over 15 amino acids. CDR3 residues: CASSPGQGTYNEQFF. The DNA for the CDR3 is TGTGCCAGCTCCCCTGGACAGGGGACCTACAATGAGCAGTTCTTC.

The gene calls are TRBV7-2 and TRBJ1-3; D not resolved. The CDR3 sequence is 13 residues long. Germline lookup yields CDR1 SGHTA and CDR2 FQGNSA. V was shortened by 6 bases and J by 5 bases, with 11 bases between the two germline ends. The CDR3 here is CASRLNTRNTIYF. The CDR3 coding sequence is TGTGCCAGCAGGCTTAACACCCGAAACACCATATATTTT.

V and J are TRBV14 and TRBJ2-7, with D hard to call. V was cut by 2 bases and J by 0 bases, with 11 bases left in between. The germline V gene has CDR1 SGHDN and CDR2 FVKESK. The CDR3 has 15 residues. CDR3 DNA sequence: TGTGCCAGCAGCCAAAACAGAGTAAGCTCCTACGAGCAGTACTTC. It yields the protein CASSQNRVSSYEQYF.

The chain joins TRBV6-1 to TRBJ2-3, with 10 bases that match TRBD2. Germline V gene lookup returns CDR1 MNHNS and CDR2 SASEGT. V was pared by 0 bases and J by 2 bases, with 2 bases of the junction left unmatched. The CDR3 extends over 16 amino acids. The CDR3 DNA is TGTGCCAGCAGTGAAGCCCTAGCGGGGGCCACAGATACGCAGTATTTT. Translating it yields CASSEALAGATDTQYF.

This chain joins TRBV11-3 and TRBJ2-3, with 8 bases lining up with TRBD2. Germline CDR1 reads SGHNT; CDR2 reads YENEEA. This CDR3 contains 16 residues. Trimming cost V 2 bases and J 5 bases; bases outside gene matches: 9. The CDR3 nucleotides read TGTGCCAGCAGCTTATCTCGGGCGGGAGGACGAGATACGCAGTATTTT. Protein product: CASSLSRAGGRDTQYF. The variable domain in full, with the rest retrieved from reference TRBV11-3 and TRBJ2-3, is EAGVVQSPRYKIIEKKQPVAFWCNPISGHNTLYWYLQNLGQGPELLIRYENEEAVDDSQLPKDRFSAERLKGVDSTLKIQPAELGDSAVYLCASSLSRAGGRDTQYFGPGTRLTVL.